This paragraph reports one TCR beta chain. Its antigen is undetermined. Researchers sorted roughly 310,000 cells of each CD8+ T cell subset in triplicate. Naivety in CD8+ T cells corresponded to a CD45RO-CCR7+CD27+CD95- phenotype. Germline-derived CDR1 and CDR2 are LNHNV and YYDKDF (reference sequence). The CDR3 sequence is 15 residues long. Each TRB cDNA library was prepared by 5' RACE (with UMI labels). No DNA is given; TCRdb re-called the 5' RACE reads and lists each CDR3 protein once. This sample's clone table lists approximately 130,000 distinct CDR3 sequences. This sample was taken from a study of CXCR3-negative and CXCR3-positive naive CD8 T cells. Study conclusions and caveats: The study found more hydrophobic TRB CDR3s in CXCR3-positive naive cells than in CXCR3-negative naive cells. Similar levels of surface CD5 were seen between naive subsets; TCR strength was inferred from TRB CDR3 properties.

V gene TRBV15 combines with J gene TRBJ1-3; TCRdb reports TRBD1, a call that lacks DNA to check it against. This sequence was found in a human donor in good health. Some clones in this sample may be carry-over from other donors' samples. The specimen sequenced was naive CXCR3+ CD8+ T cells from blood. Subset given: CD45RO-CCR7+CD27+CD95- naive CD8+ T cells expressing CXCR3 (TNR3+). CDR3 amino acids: CATSRPAGSGNTIYF.